The source of this TCR beta chain is a study of CD8 T cells in Susac syndrome. An amount of RNA that ranged from roughly 0.45 to 1 ug was reverse transcribed with random hexamers. TCRdb called the immunoSEQ multiplex PCR reads again in MiXCR, with one record for every CDR3 protein. The repertoire holds more than 70,000 distinct CDR3 sequences, just under 95% seen once, with 0.3% to 0.4% in the top ten. CDR1 is SQVTM and CDR2 is ANQGSEA in the germline V gene. Unmatched junction bases numbered 9, after V lost 5 bases and J lost 9 bases. The CDR3 sequence is 14 residues long. Sequencing of TCR beta was undertaken in CD8+ and CD4+ T cells derived from blood. The healthy controls were matched to patients by age and sex. Through negative isolation, CD4+ and CD8+ T cells were obtained, while TEMRA cells were enriched using FACS.

This sequence originates from a human donor in good health. The specimen sequenced was CD8+ T cells from PBMCs. The chain joins TRBV29-1 to TRBJ2-1; TRBD2 matches at 11 bases. The DNA for the CDR3 is TGCAGCGTTCCGCTAGCGGGGGGATTGAGTGAGCAGTTCTTC. Translation gives CSVPLAGGLSEQFF.